This TCR beta chain was documented in a study of cytomegalovirus exposure and HLA in healthy donors. Researchers ran the PCR with 60 Vbeta and 13 Jbeta primers. Method: immunoSEQ multiplex PCR; TCRdb's copy keeps in-frame clones and lacks some. The sample holds over 100,000 clones, 76% seen once. On this clone: The antigen is unknown.

Study-level results: The study labeled fewer than 200 TCR beta chains cytomegalovirus-associated.

Trimming took off 4 bases at V and 4 bases at J, with 18 bases between the two ends. CDR1 and CDR2 from the germline V gene are MNHNS and SASEGT. CDR3 length: 16 residues. This rearrangement joins TRBV6-1 to TRBJ2-3, with a possible D match to TRBD2 (6 bases). The specimen sequenced was PBMCs. The receptor was isolated from a woman in her 40s in good health and CMV-seropositive. The CDR3 is CASSVRTEGRSDTQYF. CDR3 nucleotides: TGTGCCAGCAGTGTCAGGACGGAGGGTAGGTCAGATACGCAGTATTTT.